Listed below are T cell receptor beta chains from one sample, sequenced in a study of blood T cell repertoires in COVID-19. The data were produced by immunoSEQ multiplex PCR, yet TCRdb's version contains in-frame clones alone and is incomplete. The sample carries 170,000 or so clones, nearly 90% recorded once. Sequenced: peripheral blood. These receptors were taken from a man younger than 35 who had recovered from COVID-19. Both conserved end residues are part of each CDR3.

TRBV6-6,TRBJ2-7,CASSYGGLTYEQYF
TRBV6-5,TRBJ2-7,CASSQTGNYEQYF
TRBV6-6,TRBJ2-3,CASSYELSSTDTQYF
TRBV5-5,TRBJ2-5,CASSFTGARKTQYF
TRBV24-1,TRBJ2-3,CATSETGTSVDTQYF
TRBV19,TRBJ2-1,CASSQANEQFF
TRBV25-1,TRBJ2-7,CASSEGGLAYEQYF
TRBV29-1,TRBJ2-7,CSVRRGDSSYEQYF
TRBV3-1/TRBV3-2,TRBJ2-5,CASSQDIRGGPLTQYF
TRBV18,TRBJ2-7,CASSPQDRVGEQYF
TRBV27,TRBJ2-1,CASSLFSYNEQFF
TRBV11-2,TRBJ2-1,CASSASLAGGSSYNEQFF
TRBV15,TRBJ2-3,CATSRDIVDTQYF
TRBV10-3,TRBJ2-7,CATLRTGNEQYF
TRBV5-6,TRBJ1-1,CASSPWGTPYTEAFF
TRBV30,TRBJ1-1,CATGLFNEAFF
TRBV6-6,TRBJ1-2,CASSGHELGYTF
TRBV19,TRBJ2-1,CASRTVGSYNEQFF
TRBV28,TRBJ2-7,CASSFPIGLADSYEQYF
TRBV5-1,TRBJ2-1,CASGRRDSNEQFF
TRBV6-5,TRBJ2-2,CASSFNSLTGDLFF
TRBV7-2,TRBJ2-1,CASSASWGLAEQFF
TRBV28,TRBJ2-7,CASSPPGYEQYF
TRBV4-3,TRBJ2-7,CASSQGTGVSEQYF
TRBV5-1,TRBJ2-1,CASSLLASGYNEQFF
TRBV20-1,TRBJ2-5,CSASPRTFQETQYF
TRBV4-1,TRBJ2-1,CASSHLGLAGGPTYNEQFF
TRBV29-1,TRBJ2-1,CSVVGLAGAYNEQFF
TRBV9,TRBJ2-7,CASSPSGRTAYEQYF
TRBV18,TRBJ1-5,CASSVQGYQPQHF
TRBV6-1,TRBJ2-1,CASTQGINEQFF
TRBV9,TRBJ1-6,CASSVDQGLPNSPLHF
TRBV7-9,TRBJ2-7,CASSLVSYEQYF
TRBV12-3/TRBV12-4,TRBJ1-2,CASSLGGTWGYTF
TRBV5-4,TRBJ2-2,CASSPVGGNGGELFF
TRBV9,TRBJ1-3,CASSVGAGPTIYF
TRBV18,TRBJ1-2,CASSPTGEYGYTF